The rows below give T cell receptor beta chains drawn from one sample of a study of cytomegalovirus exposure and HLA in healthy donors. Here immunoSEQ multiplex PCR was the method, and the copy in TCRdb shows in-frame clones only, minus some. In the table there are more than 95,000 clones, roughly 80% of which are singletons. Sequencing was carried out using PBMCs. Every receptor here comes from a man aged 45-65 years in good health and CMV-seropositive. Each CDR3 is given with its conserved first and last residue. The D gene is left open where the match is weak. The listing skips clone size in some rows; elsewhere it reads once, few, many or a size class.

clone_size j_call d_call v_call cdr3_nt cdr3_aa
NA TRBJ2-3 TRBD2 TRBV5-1 TGCGCCAGCAGCCCCGGAGGCGGGAGAGGTAGGGATACGCAGTATTTT CASSPGGGRGRDTQYF
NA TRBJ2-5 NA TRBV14 TGTGCCAGCAGCCAAGTTCGCAGGCAAGAGACCCAGTACTTC CASSQVRRQETQYF
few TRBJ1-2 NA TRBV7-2 TGTGCCAGCACCCCCTCCGGGAACTATGGCTACACCTTC CASTPSGNYGYTF
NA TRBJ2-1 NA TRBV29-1 TGCAGCGTTGGACTAACGGGCTCGAATGAGCAGTTCTTC CSVGLTGSNEQFF
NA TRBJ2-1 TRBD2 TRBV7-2 TGTGCCAGCAGCAAGGGGTTTCTAGCGGGAGGCAATGAGCAGTTCTTC CASSKGFLAGGNEQFF
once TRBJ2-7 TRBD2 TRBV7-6 TGTGCCAGCAGCTTAGCGGGAGGGTCGCACCAGTACTTC CASSLAGGSHQYF
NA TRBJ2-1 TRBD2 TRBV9 TGTGCCAGCAGCGTAGGTGGGACTAGAAAGGAGCAGTTCTTC CASSVGGTRKEQFF
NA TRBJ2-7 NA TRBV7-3 TGTGCCAGCAGCCTCCGGGACACAGACGAGCAGTACTTC CASSLRDTDEQYF
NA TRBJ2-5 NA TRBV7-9 TGTGCCAGCAGCTTTGGGGCAGCTCAAGAGACCCAGTACTTC CASSFGAAQETQYF
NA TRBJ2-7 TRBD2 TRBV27 TGTGCCAGCAGTGCGGGGGGACTAGCGGGCGAGCAGTACTTC CASSAGGLAGEQYF
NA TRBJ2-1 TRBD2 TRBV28 TGTGCCAGCGGGTCGGGACTAGTTTCCCATGAGCAGTTCTTC CASGSGLVSHEQFF
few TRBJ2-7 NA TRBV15 TGTGCCACCAGCAGACCTGGGAGAGAGCAGTACTTC CATSRPGREQYF
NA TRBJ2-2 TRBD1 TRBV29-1 TGCAGCGCGGACAGGCCGACCGGGGAGCTGTTTTTT CSADRPTGELFF
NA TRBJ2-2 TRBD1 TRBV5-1 TGCGCCAGCAGCTTGCAGGGGGCAACCGGGGAGCTGTTTTTT CASSLQGATGELFF
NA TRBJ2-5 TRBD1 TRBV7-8 TGTGCCAGCAGCCCCCGACAGGGTCCAGAGACCCAGTACTTC CASSPRQGPETQYF
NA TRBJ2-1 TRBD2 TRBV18 TGTGCCAGCTCACCACCAAAGCGGGAGAATAATGAGCAGTTCTTC CASSPPKRENNEQFF
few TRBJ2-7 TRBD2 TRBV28 TGTGCCAGCAGTTTACGCCTCCCGGGACTAGCGGGAGGGACCTTTTCCTACGAGCAGTACTTC CASSLRLPGLAGGTFSYEQYF
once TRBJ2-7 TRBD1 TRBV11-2 TGTGCCAGCAGCCAAGGACAGGGAAGCGTCTACGAGCAGTACTTC CASSQGQGSVYEQYF
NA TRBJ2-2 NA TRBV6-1 TGTGCCAGCAGGATGGGGCCTGGGACCGGGGAGCTGTTTTTT CASRMGPGTGELFF
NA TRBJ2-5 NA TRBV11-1 TGTGCCACCGAAGGGGAAGGGGAGACCCAGTACTTC CATEGEGETQYF
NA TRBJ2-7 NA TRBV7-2 TGTGCCAGCAGCCCGGGGGCCTACGAGCAGTACTTC CASSPGAYEQYF
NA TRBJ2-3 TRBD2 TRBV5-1 TGCGCCAGCAGCTTAACTAGCGAGGGAGGAGATACGCAGTATTTT CASSLTSEGGDTQYF
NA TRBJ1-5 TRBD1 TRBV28 TGTGCCAGCAGTTTAACACAGGGGGCGGGAGGGCCCCAGCATTTT CASSLTQGAGGPQHF
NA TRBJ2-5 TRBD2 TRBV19 TGTGCCAGTAGCCTACTAGCGGGAGTGGGGGAGCAGTACTTC CASSLLAGVGEQYF
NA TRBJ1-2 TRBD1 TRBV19 TGTGCCAGTAGTATTGGGGGACAGCGACCTAACTATGGCTACACCTTC CASSIGGQRPNYGYTF
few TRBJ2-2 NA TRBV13 TGTGCCAGCAGCCCTACTAGCCCCGGGGAGCTGTTTTTT CASSPTSPGELFF
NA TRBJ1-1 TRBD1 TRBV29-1 TGCAGCGTTTTACAGGGGTGGAACACTGAAGCTTTCTTT CSVLQGWNTEAFF